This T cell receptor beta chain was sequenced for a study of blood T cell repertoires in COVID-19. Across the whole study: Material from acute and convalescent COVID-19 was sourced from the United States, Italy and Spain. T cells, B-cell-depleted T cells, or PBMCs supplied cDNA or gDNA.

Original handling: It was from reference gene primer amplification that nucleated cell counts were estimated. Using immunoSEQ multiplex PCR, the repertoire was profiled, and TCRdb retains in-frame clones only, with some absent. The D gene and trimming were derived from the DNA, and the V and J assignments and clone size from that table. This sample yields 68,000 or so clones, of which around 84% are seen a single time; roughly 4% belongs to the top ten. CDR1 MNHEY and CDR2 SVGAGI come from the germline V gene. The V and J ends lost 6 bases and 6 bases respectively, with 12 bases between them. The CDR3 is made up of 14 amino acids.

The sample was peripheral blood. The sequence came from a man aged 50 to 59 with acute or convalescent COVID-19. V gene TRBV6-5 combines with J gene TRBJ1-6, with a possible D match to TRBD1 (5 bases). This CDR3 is CASRAGVLNSPLHF. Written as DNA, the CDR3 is TGTGCCAGCAGGGCGGGGGTGCTTAATTCACCCCTCCACTTT.